This T cell receptor (beta chain) emerged from a study of human T cells and chemical hapten exposure. Study-level information: While the roughly 25-week study was under way, patients received diphenylcyclopropenone on the scalp every week.

Overall study findings and caveats: Expanded TCRs were compared with controls, and the expanded TCRs formed significantly more large CDR3 similarity clusters.

It was the library that attached unique molecular identifiers to individual cDNA molecules. TCRdb re-analysed the RACE reads in MiXCR, keeping a single row per CDR3 protein. The data show about 400,000 distinct CDR3 sequences, about 6.9% seen once. Ten or more counts support this clonotype. Its antigen is unidentified. The germline gives CDR1 LGHNA, CDR2 YNFKEQ. J gave up 13 bases and V 3 bases, and 6 bases lay outside the gene matches. CDR3 length equals 12 residues. Specified time point: patch test 2, 6 weeks after DPC sensitization. Treatment indicated: therapeutic diphenylcyclopropenone sensitization with weekly scalp DPC. The study enrolled 18 to 70-year-old alopecia patients suitable for DPC.

Specimen: whole blood, collected in connection with sensitization to the hapten diphenylcyclopropenone (DPC). This sequence originates from a young woman with alopecia areata. Some clones in this sample may be carry-over from other donors' samples. The rearrangement joins TRBV4-2 to TRBJ1-2; 9 bases line up with TRBD1. CDR3 nucleotides: TGTGCCAGCAGCCAGGACAGGGGAGTTCGCACCTTC. It translates to CASSQDRGVRTF.